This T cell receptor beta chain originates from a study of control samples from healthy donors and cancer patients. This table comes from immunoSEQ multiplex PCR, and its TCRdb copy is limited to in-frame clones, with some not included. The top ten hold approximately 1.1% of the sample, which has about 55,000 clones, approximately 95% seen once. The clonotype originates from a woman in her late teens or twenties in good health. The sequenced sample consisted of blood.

CDR3 sequence (DNA): TGTGCCAGCAGCCCCTGGGGTGCGGGGAACGATGAGCAGTTCTTC. Protein sequence: CASSPWGAGNDEQFF. V gene TRBV7-3 combines with J gene TRBJ2-1, with a possible D match to TRBD2 (6 bases). V lost 5 bases and J 8 bases, leaving 19 bases between the germline ends. This CDR3 has 15 residues. Germline V gene sequence: CDR1 SGHTA, CDR2 FQGTGA.